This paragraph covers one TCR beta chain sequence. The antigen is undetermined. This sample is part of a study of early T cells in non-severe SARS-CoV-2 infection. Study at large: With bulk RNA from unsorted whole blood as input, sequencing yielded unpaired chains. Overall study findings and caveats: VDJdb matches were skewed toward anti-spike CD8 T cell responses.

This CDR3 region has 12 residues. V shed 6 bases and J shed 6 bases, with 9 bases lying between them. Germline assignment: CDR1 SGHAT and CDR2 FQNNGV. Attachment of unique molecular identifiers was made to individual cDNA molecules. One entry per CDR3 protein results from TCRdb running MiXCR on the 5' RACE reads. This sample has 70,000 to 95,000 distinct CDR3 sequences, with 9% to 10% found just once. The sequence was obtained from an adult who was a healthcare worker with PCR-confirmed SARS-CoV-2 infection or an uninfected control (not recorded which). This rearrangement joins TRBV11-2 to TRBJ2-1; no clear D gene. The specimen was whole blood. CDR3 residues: CASRRASNEQFF. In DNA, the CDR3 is TGTGCCAGCAGACGCGCTAGCAATGAGCAGTTCTTC.